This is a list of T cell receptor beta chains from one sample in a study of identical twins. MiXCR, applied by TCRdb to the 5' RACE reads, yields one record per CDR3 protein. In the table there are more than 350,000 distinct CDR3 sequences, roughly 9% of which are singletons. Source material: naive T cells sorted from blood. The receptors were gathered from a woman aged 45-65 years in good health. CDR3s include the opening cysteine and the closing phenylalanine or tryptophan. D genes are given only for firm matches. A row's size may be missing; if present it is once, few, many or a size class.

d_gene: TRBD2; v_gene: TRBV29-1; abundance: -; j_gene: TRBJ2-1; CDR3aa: CSARPGLAGHEQFF; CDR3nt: TGCAGCGCCCGACCGGGACTAGCGGGACATGAGCAGTTCTTC
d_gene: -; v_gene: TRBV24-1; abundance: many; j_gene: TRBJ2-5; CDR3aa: CATSDYEETQYF; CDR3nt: TGTGCCACCAGTGACTACGAAGAGACCCAGTACTTC
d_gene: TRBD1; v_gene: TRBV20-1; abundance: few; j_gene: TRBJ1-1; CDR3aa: CSAPGTGVGEAFF; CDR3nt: TGCAGTGCTCCCGGGACAGGGGTCGGAGAAGCTTTCTTT
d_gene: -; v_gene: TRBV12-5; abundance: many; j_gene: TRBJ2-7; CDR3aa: CASGLVGTYEQYF; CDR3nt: TGTGCTAGTGGTTTGGTAGGGACCTACGAGCAGTACTTC
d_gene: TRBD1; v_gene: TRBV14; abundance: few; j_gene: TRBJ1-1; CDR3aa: CASSQAPGQPFPQAFF; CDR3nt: TGTGCCAGCAGCCAGGCCCCGGGACAGCCGTTCCCCCAAGCTTTCTTT
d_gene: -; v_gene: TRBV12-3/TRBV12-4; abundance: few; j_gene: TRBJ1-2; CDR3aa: CASSFIRSGYTF; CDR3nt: TGTGCCAGCAGTTTTATCAGGTCGGGCTACACCTTC
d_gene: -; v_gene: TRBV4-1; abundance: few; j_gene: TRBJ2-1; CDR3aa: CASSQDALAPNEQFF; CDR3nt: TGCGCCAGCAGCCAAGATGCACTAGCCCCCAATGAGCAGTTCTTC
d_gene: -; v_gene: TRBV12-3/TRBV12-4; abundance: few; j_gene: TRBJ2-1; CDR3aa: CASSFLAAYNEQFF; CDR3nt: TGTGCCAGCAGTTTCTTAGCGGCCTACAATGAGCAGTTCTTC
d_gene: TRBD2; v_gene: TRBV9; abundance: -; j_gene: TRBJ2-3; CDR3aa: CASSQWSGKPTDTQYF; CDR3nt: TGTGCCAGCAGTCAGTGGAGCGGGAAACCCACAGATACGCAGTATTTT
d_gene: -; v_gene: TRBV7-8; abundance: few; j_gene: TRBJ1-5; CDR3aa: CASSLRSDSNQPQHF; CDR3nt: TGTGCCAGCAGCTTAAGGTCCGATAGCAATCAGCCCCAGCATTTT
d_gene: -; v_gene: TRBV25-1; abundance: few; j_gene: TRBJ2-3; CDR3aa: CASSEYRDSTDTQYF; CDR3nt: TGTGCCAGCAGTGAGTATCGGGACAGCACAGATACGCAGTATTTT
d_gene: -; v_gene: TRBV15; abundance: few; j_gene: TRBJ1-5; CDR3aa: CATSRDNQPQHF; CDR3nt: TGTGCCACCAGCAGAGATAATCAGCCCCAGCATTTT
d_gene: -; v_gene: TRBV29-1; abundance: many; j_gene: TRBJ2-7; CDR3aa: CSVASPYEQYF; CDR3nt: TGCAGCGTTGCTTCTCCCTACGAGCAGTACTTC
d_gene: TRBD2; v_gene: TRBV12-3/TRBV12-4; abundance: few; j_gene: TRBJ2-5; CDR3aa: CASSLSLGLAGSETQYF; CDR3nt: TGTGCCAGCAGTTTATCCCTCGGACTAGCGGGATCAGAGACCCAGTACTTC
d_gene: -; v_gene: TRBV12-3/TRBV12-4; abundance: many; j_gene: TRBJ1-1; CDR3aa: CASSLPGGRGEAFF; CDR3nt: TGTGCCAGCAGTTTACCGGGGGGCAGAGGTGAAGCTTTCTTT
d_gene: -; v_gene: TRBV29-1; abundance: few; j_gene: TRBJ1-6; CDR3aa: CSVSDGGSPLHF; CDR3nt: TGCAGCGTCTCCGACGGGGGTTCACCCCTCCACTTT